This entry lists 11 T cell receptor beta chains sequenced from one sample in a study of OX40 agonist ivuxolimab in advanced cancers. Method: immunoSEQ multiplex PCR; TCRdb's copy keeps in-frame clones and lacks some. The data show tens of thousands of clones, with approximately 90% seen just once and roughly an eighth held by the top ten. The input for sequencing was CD4+ or CD8+ T cells sorted from blood, taken in a trial of the OX40 agonist ivuxolimab. The receptor source for this set is an adult with an advanced solid tumor such as melanoma, head and neck, liver or kidney cancer.

V gene TRBV12-5 combines with J gene TRBJ2-2; TRBD2 aligns across 10 bases. Trimming removed 0 bases from V and 7 bases from J; junction bases left unmatched: 5. The CDR3 length is 16 residues. The germline gives CDR1 LGHNT, CDR2 FRNRAP. CDR3 amino acids: CASGLVIAGGGGELFF. The CDR3 DNA sequence: TGTGCTAGTGGTTTGGTTATAGCGGGAGGCGGCGGGGAGCTGTTTTTT.

The V and J genes are TRBV10-3 and TRBJ2-5; maybe TRBD2 (6 bases). The better agreement between TRBJ2-7 and the DNA end casts doubt on the J call. The V gene's germline CDR1 is ENHRY and CDR2 SYGVKD. The length of the CDR3 is 15 residues. The CDR3 coding sequence is TGTGCCACCCAGTTTACGGGAGACCTCTGGGACGAGCAGTACTTC. It yields the protein CATQFTGDLWDEQYF.

This chain uses TRBV2 with TRBJ2-5, with 7 bases that match TRBD1. Looked up from germline, CDR1 is SNHLY and CDR2 is FYNNEI. The CDR3 has 16 amino acids. The trim removed 2 bases at V and 0 bases at J, leaving 6 bases unmatched. CDR3 sequence (DNA): TGTGCCAGCAGTGAATCGCGACAGGGCAACCAAGAGACCCAGTACTTC. Encoded protein: CASSESRQGNQETQYF.

This clone was counted once. The chain carries TRBV7-8 and TRBJ2-5; 8 bases align to TRBD1. Judging by the DNA end, TRBJ2-7 fits better; the J call may be wrong. The CDR3 is 16 residues long. Germline V gives CDR1 SGHVS, CDR2 FQNEAQ. CDR3 loop: CASSSRGGTGPYEQYF. The CDR3 nucleotides are TGTGCCAGCAGCTCGAGGGGTGGGACAGGCCCCTACGAGCAGTACTTC.

The chain recombines TRBV7-6 with TRBJ2-1; 13 bases align to TRBD2. J lost 7 bases, V lost 6 bases, and 6 bases had no gene match. CDR3 length equals 15 residues. Germline V gives CDR1 SGHVS, CDR2 FNYEAQ. In nucleotides, the CDR3 is TGTGCCAGCAGTCCAGGACTAGCGGGAGTTAATGAGCAGTTCTTC. Translated: CASSPGLAGVNEQFF. Complete variable domain (other parts from reference TRBV7-6 and TRBJ2-1): GAGVSQSPRYKVTKRGQDVALRCDPISGHVSLYWYRQALGQGPEFLTYFNYEAQQDKSGLPNDRFSAERPEGSISTLTIQRTEQRDSAMYRCASSPGLAGVNEQFFGPGTRLTVL.

V usage is TRBV27 and J usage is TRBJ2-4, with D possibly matching TRBD2 (5 bases). The CDR3 sequence is 16 residues long. V was shortened by 4 bases and J by 4 bases, with 17 bases between the two germline ends. CDR1 MNHEY and CDR2 SMNVEV come from the germline V gene (reference sequence). Written as DNA, the CDR3 is TGTGCCAGCAGTTCCCTTGGTTTGACGGGGAAAAACATTCAGTACTTC. This codes for CASSSLGLTGKNIQYF.

This clone was counted between two and nine times. The chain employs TRBV5-1 and TRBJ2-5, with D tentatively TRBD2 (5 bases). Germline CDR1 and CDR2: SGHRS and YFSETQ. Between the trimmed V and J ends, which lost 6 bases and 3 bases, there was a span of 12 bases. CDR3 length: 13 amino acids. As DNA, the CDR3 is TGCGCCAGCACTTTAGGAGGAGAAGAGACCCAGTACTTC. Translating it yields CASTLGGEETQYF. Together with reference TRBV5-1 and TRBJ2-5, the CDR3 gives the full variable domain: KAGVTQTPRYLIKTRGQQVTLSCSPISGHRSVSWYQQTPGQGLQFLFEYFSETQRNKGNFPGRFSGRQFSNSRSEMNVSTLELGDSALYLCASTLGGEETQYFGPGTRLLVL.

The chain links TRBV6-1 to TRBJ2-2, with D unresolved. Germline loops: CDR1 MNHNS, CDR2 SASEGT. The CDR3 is 11 amino acids. V lost 7 bases, J lost 6 bases, and 6 bases lay in between. In DNA, the CDR3 is TGTGCCAGCAAAGGGTCCGGGGAGCTGTTTTTT. This translates into CASKGSGELFF.

V gene TRBV9 combines with J gene TRBJ2-3; 12 positions match TRBD2. Losses at the gene ends were 3 bases for V and 3 bases for J; bases not matched to a gene: 11. Germline V gene lookup returns CDR1 SGDLS and CDR2 YYNGEE. CDR3 length: 18 amino acids. In nucleotides, the CDR3 is TGTGCCAGCAGCGATACGGTGAATCTAGCGGGAGGGACAGATACGCAGTATTTT. Protein: CASSDTVNLAGGTDTQYF.

This rearrangement joins TRBV2 to TRBJ2-2, with no clear D. This CDR3 has 15 residues. Germline CDR1 and CDR2: SNHLY and FYNNEI. The V and J ends lost 2 bases and 7 bases respectively, with 14 bases between them. The CDR3 sequence is CASSETKDLVGELFF. The CDR3 DNA reads TGTGCCAGCAGTGAAACTAAGGATTTGGTCGGGGAGCTGTTTTTT.

This clone was seen only once. A junction end diverges from the germline sequence, so it may reflect a read error. The V gene is TRBV28, the J gene TRBJ1-5; TRBD1 agrees at 7 bases. Germline loops: CDR1 MDHEN, CDR2 SYDVKM. CDR3 length: 12 residues. The CDR3 DNA is TGTGCCAGCAGCACGCCGTCCGGGACAGCATATTTT. Translated: CASSTPSGTAYF.